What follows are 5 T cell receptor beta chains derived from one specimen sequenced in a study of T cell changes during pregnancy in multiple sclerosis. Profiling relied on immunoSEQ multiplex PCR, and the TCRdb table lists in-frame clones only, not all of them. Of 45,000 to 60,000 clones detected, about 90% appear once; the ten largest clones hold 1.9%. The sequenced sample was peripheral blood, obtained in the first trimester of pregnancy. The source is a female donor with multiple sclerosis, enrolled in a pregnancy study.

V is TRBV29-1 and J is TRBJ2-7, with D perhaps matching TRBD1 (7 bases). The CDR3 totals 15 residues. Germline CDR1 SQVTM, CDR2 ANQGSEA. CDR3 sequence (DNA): TGCAGTGCCTACGGGACAGCCCAGGGGGGTTACGAGCAGTACTTC. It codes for CSAYGTAQGGYEQYF.

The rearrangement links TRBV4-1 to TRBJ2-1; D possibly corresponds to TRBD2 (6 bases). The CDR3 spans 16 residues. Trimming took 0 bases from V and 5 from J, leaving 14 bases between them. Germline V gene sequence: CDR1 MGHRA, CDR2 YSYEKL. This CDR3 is CASSQDRRGPDNEQFF. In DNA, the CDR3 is TGCGCCAGCAGCCAAGATCGGAGGGGTCCCGACAATGAGCAGTTCTTC.

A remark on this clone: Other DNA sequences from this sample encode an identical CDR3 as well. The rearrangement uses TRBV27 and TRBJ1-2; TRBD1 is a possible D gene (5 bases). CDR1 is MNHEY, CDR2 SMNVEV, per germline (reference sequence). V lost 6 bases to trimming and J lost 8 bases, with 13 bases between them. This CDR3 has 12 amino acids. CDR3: CASSPGRGGYTF. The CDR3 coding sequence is TGTGCCAGCAGCCCGGGGAGGGGCGGCTACACCTTC.

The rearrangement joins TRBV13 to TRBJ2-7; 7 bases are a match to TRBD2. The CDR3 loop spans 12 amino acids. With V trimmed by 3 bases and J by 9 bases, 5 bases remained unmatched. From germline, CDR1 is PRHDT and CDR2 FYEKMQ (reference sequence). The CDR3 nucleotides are TGTGCCAGCAGCTTTGGGACTACCGGGCAGTACTTC. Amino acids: CASSFGTTGQYF.

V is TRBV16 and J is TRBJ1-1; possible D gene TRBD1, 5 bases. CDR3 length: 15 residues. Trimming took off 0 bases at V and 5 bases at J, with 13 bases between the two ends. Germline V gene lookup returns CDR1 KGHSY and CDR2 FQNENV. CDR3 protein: CASSQSAGGKTEAFF. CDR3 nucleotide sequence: TGTGCCAGCAGCCAATCAGCGGGGGGAAAGACTGAAGCTTTCTTT.